This entry lists 5 T cell receptor beta chains sequenced from one sample in a study of blood T cell repertoires in COVID-19. Produced via immunoSEQ multiplex PCR; TCRdb's table is partial and in-frame only. The table records 300,000 or so clones, 87% of them present only once. The sequenced material came from peripheral blood. Every receptor here comes from a woman aged 45-59 years who had recovered from COVID-19.

This chain connects TRBV9 to TRBJ1-2, with TRBD1 matching 9 bases. The V segment lost 0 bases and the J segment 5 bases; nucleotides outside the gene matches: 2. CDR3 size: 14 residues. Germline assignment: CDR1 SGDLS and CDR2 YYNGEE. CDR3 nucleotides: TGTGCCAGCAGCGTAGCACAGGGGGCTTATGGCTACACCTTC. As protein: CASSVAQGAYGYTF.

This sequence joins TRBV12-3 or TRBV12-4 and TRBJ1-6; D may be TRBD1 (6 bases). The CDR3 contains 13 residues. The ends were cut back, 6 bases at V and 12 bases at J, with 15 bases in the middle. The chain's CDR3 is CASSVGQSGPLHF. The CDR3 bases are TGTGCCAGCAGCGTTGGACAGTCTGGACCCCTCCACTTT.

The rearrangement uses TRBV30 and TRBJ2-1; D possibly corresponds to TRBD2 (5 bases). Trimming stripped 3 bases from V and 9 bases from J, with 12 bases between. Germline assignment: CDR1 GTSNPN and CDR2 SVGIG (reference sequence). CDR3 length equals 12 residues. The CDR3 DNA sequence: TGTGCCTGGAGGGGAGTGGGAGTTGAGCAGTTCTTC. This codes for CAWRGVGVEQFF. Full variable domain (missing parts from reference TRBV30 and TRBJ2-1): SQTIHQWPATLVQPVGSPLSLECTVEGTSNPNLYWYRQAAGRGLQLLFYSVGIGQISSEVPQNLSASRPQDRQFILSSKKLLLSDSGFYLCAWRGVGVEQFFGPGTRLTVL.

V gene TRBV12-5 combines with J gene TRBJ2-3; 10 bases are shared with TRBD2. The CDR3 consists of 17 residues. The V gene's germline CDR1 is LGHNT and CDR2 FRNRAP. V gave up 1 base and J gave up 4 bases; unmatched junction bases: 8. CDR3 sequence: CASGLGILAGVADTQYF. In nucleotides, the CDR3 is TGTGCTAGTGGTTTGGGGATTCTAGCGGGGGTGGCAGATACGCAGTATTTT.

This chain links TRBV28 with TRBJ1-5; D is unresolved. Trimming pared 0 bases from V and 2 bases from J, leaving 5 bases between. The germline gives CDR1 MDHEN, CDR2 SYDVKM. The CDR3 totals 14 residues. CDR3 coding DNA: TGTGCCAGCAGTTTATGGCAGGGCAATCAGCCCCAGCATTTT. Encoded protein: CASSLWQGNQPQHF. The full variable domain, completed using reference TRBV28 and TRBJ1-5, is DVKVTQSSRYLVKRTGEKVFLECVQDMDHENMFWYRQDPGLGLRLIYFSYDVKMKEKGDIPEGYSVSREKKERFSLILESASTNQTSMYLCASSLWQGNQPQHFGDGTRLSIL.